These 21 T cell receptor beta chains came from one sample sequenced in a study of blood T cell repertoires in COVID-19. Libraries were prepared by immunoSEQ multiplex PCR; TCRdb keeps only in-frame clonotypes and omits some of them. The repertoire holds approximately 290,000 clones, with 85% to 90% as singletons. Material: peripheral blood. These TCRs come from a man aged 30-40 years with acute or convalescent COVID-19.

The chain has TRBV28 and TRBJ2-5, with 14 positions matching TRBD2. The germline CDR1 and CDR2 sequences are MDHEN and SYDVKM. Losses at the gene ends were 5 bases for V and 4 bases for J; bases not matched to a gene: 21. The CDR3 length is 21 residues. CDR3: CASSPTFMGLAGEEGRETQYF. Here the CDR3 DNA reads TGTGCCAGCAGTCCGACTTTCATGGGACTAGCGGGAGAGGAGGGGCGAGAGACCCAGTACTTC.

Here the CDR3 DNA reads TGTGCCAGCAGTTACTCGCTAGCGAGTCACGATGAGCAGTTCTTC. Protein product: CASSYSLASHDEQFF. This chain links TRBV6-5 with TRBJ2-1, with D possibly being TRBD2 (6 bases). The CDR3 has 15 residues. Germline-derived CDR1 and CDR2 are MNHEY and SVGAGI. Trimming took 0 bases from V and 8 from J, leaving 14 bases between them.

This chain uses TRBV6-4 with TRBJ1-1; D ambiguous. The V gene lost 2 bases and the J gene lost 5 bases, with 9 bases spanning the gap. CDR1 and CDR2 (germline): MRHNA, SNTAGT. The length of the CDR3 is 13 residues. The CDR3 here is CASSDVFGTEAFF. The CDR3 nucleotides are TGTGCCAGCAGTGACGTTTTCGGGACTGAAGCTTTCTTT.

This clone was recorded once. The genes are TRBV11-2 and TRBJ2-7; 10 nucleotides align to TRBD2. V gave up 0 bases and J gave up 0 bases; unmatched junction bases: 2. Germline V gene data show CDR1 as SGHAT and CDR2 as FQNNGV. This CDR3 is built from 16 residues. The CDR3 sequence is CASSLEGLADSYEQYF. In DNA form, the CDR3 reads TGTGCCAGCAGCTTAGAAGGACTAGCGGACTCCTACGAGCAGTACTTC.

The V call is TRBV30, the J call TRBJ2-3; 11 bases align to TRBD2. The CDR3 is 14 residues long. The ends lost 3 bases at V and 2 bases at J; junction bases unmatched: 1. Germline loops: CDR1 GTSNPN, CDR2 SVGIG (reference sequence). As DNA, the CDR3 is TGTGCCTGGAGACTAGCGGGGGACACAGATACGCAGTATTTT. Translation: CAWRLAGDTDTQYF. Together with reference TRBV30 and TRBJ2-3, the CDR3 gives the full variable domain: SQTIHQWPATLVQPVGSPLSLECTVEGTSNPNLYWYRQAAGRGLQLLFYSVGIGQISSEVPQNLSASRPQDRQFILSSKKLLLSDSGFYLCAWRLAGDTDTQYFGPGTRLTVL.

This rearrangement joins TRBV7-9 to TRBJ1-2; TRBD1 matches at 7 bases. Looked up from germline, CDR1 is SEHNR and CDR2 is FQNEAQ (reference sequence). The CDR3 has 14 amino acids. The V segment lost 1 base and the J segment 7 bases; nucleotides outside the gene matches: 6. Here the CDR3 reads CASSLDWDRGGYTF. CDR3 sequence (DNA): TGTGCCAGCAGCTTAGATTGGGACAGAGGTGGCTACACCTTC.

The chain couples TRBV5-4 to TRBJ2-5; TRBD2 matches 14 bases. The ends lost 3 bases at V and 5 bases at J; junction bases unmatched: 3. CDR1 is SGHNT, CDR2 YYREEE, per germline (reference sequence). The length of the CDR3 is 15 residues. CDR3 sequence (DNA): TGTGCCAGCAGCTCGGGACTAGCGGGAGTTGAGACCCAGTACTTC. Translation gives CASSSGLAGVETQYF.

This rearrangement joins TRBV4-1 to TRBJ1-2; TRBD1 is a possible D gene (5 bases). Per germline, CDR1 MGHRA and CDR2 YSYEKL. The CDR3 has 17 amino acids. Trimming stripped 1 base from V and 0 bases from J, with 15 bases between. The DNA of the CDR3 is TGCGCCAGCAGCCAAGTTCTGGGGCAGCGAGCTAACTATGGCTACACCTTC. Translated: CASSQVLGQRANYGYTF.

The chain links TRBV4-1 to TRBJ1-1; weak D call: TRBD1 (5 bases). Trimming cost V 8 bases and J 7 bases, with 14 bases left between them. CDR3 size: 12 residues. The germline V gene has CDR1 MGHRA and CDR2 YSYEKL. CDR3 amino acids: CASLSLGLEAFF. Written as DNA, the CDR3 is TGCGCCAGCCTTTCGTTGGGACTTGAAGCTTTCTTT.

In nucleotides, the CDR3 is TGTGCCATAGAAGACAGGCCTCTTAACAATGAGCAGTTCTTC. Protein product: CAIEDRPLNNEQFF. The chain has TRBV10-3 and TRBJ2-1, with D possibly matching TRBD1 (6 bases). Looked up from germline, CDR1 is ENHRY and CDR2 is SYGVKD. The CDR3 is 14 amino acids. Trimming pared 9 bases from V and 5 bases from J, leaving 17 bases between.

The CDR3 here is CASNAGLAKNIQYF. As DNA, the CDR3 is TGTGCCAGCAACGCGGGACTAGCCAAAAACATTCAGTACTTC. The V and J genes are TRBV2 and TRBJ2-4, with D maybe TRBD2 (6 bases). V gave up 7 bases and J gave up 0 bases, with 10 bases separating them. The germline gives CDR1 SNHLY, CDR2 FYNNEI. The CDR3 loop spans 14 amino acids.

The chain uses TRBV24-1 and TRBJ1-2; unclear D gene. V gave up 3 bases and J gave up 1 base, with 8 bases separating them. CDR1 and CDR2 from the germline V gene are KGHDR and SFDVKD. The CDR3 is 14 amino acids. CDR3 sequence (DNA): TGTGCCACCAGTGATCCTACGGTTAACTATGGCTACACCTTC. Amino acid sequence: CATSDPTVNYGYTF.

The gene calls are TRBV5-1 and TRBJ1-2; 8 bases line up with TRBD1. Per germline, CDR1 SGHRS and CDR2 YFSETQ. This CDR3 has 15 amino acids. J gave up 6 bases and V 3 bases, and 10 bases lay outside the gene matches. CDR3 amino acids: CASSWGTTGGNGYTF. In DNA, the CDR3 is TGCGCCAGCAGCTGGGGCACTACAGGGGGAAATGGCTACACCTTC.

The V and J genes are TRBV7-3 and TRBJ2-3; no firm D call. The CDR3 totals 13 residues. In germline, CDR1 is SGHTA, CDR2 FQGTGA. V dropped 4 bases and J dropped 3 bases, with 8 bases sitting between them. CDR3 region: CASSYSGTDTQYF. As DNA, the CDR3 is TGTGCCAGCAGCTACAGTGGGACAGATACGCAGTATTTT.

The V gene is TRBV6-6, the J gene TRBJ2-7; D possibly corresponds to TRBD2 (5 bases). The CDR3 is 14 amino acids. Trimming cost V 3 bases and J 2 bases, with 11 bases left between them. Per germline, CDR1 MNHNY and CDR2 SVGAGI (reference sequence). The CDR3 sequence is CASSYSVVAYEQYF. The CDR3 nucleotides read TGTGCCAGCAGTTATAGCGTAGTAGCCTACGAGCAGTACTTC.

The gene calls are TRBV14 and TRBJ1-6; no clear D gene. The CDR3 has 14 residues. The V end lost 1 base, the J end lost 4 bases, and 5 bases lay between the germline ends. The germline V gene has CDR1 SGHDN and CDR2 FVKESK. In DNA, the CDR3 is TGTGCCAGCAGCCAAGCCGGGTATAATTCACCCCTCCACTTT. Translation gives CASSQAGYNSPLHF.

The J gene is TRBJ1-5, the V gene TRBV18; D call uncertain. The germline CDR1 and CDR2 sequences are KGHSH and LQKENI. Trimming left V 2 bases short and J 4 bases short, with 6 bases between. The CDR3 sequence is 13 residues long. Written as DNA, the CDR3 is TGTGCCAGCTCACCAGCCGGGAATCAGCCCCAGCATTTT. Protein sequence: CASSPAGNQPQHF.

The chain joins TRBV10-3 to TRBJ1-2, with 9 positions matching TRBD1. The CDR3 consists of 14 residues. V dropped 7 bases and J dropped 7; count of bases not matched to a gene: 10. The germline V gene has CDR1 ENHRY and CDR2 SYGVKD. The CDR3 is CAINTGTGKSGYTF. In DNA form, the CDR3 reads TGTGCCATCAACACCGGGACAGGGAAAAGTGGCTACACCTTC.

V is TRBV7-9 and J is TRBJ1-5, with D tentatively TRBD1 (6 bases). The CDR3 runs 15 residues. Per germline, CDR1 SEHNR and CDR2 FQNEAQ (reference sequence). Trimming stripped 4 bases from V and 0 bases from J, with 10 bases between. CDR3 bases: TGTGCCAGCAGCTCCCAGGGGACTAGCAATCAGCCCCAGCATTTT. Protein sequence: CASSSQGTSNQPQHF.

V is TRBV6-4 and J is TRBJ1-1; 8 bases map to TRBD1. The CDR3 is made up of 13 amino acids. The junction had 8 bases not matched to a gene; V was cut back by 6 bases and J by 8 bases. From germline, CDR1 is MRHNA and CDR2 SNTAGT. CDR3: CASRSTGGGEAFF. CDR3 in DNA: TGTGCCAGCAGATCAACAGGGGGAGGAGAAGCTTTCTTT.

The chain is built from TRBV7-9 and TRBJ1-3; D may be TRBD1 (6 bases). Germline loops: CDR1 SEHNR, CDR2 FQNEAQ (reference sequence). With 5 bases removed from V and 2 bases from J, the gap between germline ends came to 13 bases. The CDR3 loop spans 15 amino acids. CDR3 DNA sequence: TGTGCCAGCAGCCCGAACAGGGTTGCTGGAAACACCATATATTTT. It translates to CASSPNRVAGNTIYF. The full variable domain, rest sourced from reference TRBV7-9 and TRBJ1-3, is DTGVSQNPRHKITKRGQNVTFRCDPISEHNRLYWYRQTLGQGPEFLTYFQNEAQLEKSRLLSDRFSAERPKGSFSTLEIQRTEQGDSAMYLCASSPNRVAGNTIYFGEGSWLTVV.